This T cell receptor beta chain was profiled in a study of T cell responses to AZD1222 COVID-19 vaccine. The CDR3 covers 15 residues. Germline assignment: CDR1 MDHEN and CDR2 SYDVKM. With 3 bases removed from V and 7 bases from J, the gap between germline ends came to 18 bases. Assay: immunoSEQ multiplex PCR; the TCRdb copy retains only in-frame clones and omits some. The sample shows 50,000 or so clones, approximately 89% of them seen only once. The receptor was isolated from an adult who received the AZD1222 COVID-19 vaccine. The genes are TRBV28 and TRBJ1-2; D is undetermined. The sequences come from peripheral blood, collected 28 days after the second AZD1222 dose. The CDR3 here is CASSFHGLDERGYTF. The CDR3 DNA follows: TGTGCCAGCAGTTTCCATGGCTTGGACGAACGTGGCTACACCTTC.